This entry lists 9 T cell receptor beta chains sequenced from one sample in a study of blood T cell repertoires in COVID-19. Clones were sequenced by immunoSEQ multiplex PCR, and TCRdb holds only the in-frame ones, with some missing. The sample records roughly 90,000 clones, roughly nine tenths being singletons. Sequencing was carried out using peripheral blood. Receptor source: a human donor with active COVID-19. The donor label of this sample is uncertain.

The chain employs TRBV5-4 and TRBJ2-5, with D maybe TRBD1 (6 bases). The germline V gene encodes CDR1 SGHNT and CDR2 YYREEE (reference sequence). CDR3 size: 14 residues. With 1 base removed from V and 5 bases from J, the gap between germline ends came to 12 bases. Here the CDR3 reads CASSLRGGGETQYF. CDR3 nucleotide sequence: TGTGCCAGCAGCTTGAGAGGGGGTGGGGAGACCCAGTACTTC.

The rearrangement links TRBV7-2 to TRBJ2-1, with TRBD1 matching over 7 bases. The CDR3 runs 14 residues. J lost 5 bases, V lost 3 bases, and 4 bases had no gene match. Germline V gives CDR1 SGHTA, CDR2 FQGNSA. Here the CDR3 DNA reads TGTGCCAGCAGCTTCGGGACAGCTAACAATGAGCAGTTCTTC. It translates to CASSFGTANNEQFF. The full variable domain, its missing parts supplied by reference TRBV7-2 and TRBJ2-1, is GAGVSQSPSNKVTEKGKDVELRCDPISGHTALYWYRQSLGQGLEFLIYFQGNSAPDKSGLPSDRFSAERTGGSVSTLTIQRTQQEDSAVYLCASSFGTANNEQFFGPGTRLTVL.

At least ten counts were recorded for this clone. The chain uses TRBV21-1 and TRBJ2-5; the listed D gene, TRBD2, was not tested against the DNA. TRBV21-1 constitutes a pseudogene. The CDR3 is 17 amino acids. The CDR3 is CASSKVSSGGAKETQYF. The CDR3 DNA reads TGTGCCAGCAGCAAAGTTTCGAGCGGGGGGGCCAAAGAGACCCAGTACTTC.

Here the CDR3 DNA reads TGTGCCAGCAGAATTAGGACAGCCATGAACACTGAAGCTTTCTTT. Its translation: CASRIRTAMNTEAFF. This chain joins TRBV28 and TRBJ1-1, with D possibly matching TRBD1 (6 bases). There are 15 residues in the CDR3. The germline V gene has CDR1 MDHEN and CDR2 SYDVKM. Trimming shortened V by 6 bases and J by 0 bases, and 14 bases separated the two germline ends.

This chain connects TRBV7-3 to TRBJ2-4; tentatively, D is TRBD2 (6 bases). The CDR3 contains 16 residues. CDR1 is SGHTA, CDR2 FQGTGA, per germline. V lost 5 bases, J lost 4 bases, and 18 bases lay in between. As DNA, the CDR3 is TGTGCCAGCAGCGCGGTCGGGGGTGGTAAGAAAAACATTCAGTACTTC. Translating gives CASSAVGGGKKNIQYF.

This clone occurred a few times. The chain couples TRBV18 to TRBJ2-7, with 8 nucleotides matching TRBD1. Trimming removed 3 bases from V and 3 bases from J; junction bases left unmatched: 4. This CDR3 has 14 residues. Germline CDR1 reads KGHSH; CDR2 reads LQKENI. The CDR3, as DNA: TGTGCCAGCTCACCTCGGACAGGGAGCTACGAGCAGTACTTC. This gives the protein CASSPRTGSYEQYF.

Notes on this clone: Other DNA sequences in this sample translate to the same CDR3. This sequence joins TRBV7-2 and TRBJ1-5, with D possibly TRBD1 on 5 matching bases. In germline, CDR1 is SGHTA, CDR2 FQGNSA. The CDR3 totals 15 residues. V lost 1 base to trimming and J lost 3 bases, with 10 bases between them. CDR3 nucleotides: TGTGCCAGCAGCTTAGACGGCAGGGACAATCAGCCCCAGCATTTT. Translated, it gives CASSLDGRDNQPQHF.

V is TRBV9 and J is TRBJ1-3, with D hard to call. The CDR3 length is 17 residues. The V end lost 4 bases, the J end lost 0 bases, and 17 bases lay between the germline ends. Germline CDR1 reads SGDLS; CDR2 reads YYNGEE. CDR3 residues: CASSPREGGLSGNTIYF. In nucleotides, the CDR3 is TGTGCCAGCAGCCCCCGGGAGGGAGGGCTCTCTGGAAACACCATATATTTT. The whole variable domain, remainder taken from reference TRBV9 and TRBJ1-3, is DSGVTQTPKHLITATGQRVTLRCSPRSGDLSVYWYQQSLDQGLQFLIQYYNGEERAKGNILERFSAQQFPDLHSELNLSSLELGDSALYFCASSPREGGLSGNTIYFGEGSWLTVV.

The CDR3 nucleotides are TGTGCCAGCGGGCTGCTGGGGGGAACCGGGGAGCTGTTTTTT. Translating gives CASGLLGGTGELFF. The chain recombines TRBV6-5 with TRBJ2-2, with D possibly TRBD2 on 6 matching bases. V dropped 8 bases and J dropped 5 bases, with 15 bases sitting between them. This CDR3 has 14 amino acids. Germline CDR1 reads MNHEY; CDR2 reads SVGAGI.